The subject of this entry is one TCR beta chain. This entry belongs to a study of T cell repertoires in cytomegalovirus infection. MiXCR, run by TCRdb on the reads, gives a single entry per CDR3 protein. Among a few hundred thousand distinct CDR3 sequences listed, approximately 9.2% were seen once. Trimming took 3 bases from V and 1 from J; bases not matched to a gene: 9. CDR1 is KGHSH and CDR2 is LQKENI in the germline V gene. CDR3 size: 18 residues. The rearrangement uses TRBV18 and TRBJ2-4, with 10 bases matching TRBD1. The source material was PBMCs. This clonotype was obtained from a human donor in good health (CMV status not recorded). Some clones in this sample may be carry-over from other donors' samples. The CDR3 coding sequence is TGTGCCAGCTCACCGGGACAGGGGCCCCGAGGGGCCAAAAACATTCAGTACTTC. Translation: CASSPGQGPRGAKNIQYF.